The T cell receptor (beta chain) under discussion was sequenced for a study of immune heterogeneity within non-small cell lung tumors. Study details: The composition of the tumors was 4 squamous cell carcinomas, about 10 non-squamous carcinomas and 1 not otherwise specified. Whole-study findings and limits: While identical dominant CDR3 beta clonotypes recurred across tumor sites within a patient, high-frequency clones unique to individual sites also appeared. Local clonality of T cells correlated moderately yet significantly with local tumor mutational burden (R about 0.34).

Multiplex PCR amplified the TCR beta CDR3 region. Its first round ran for about 10 cycles with 32 V and 13 J primers. A single record per CDR3 protein comes from TCRdb applying MiXCR to the multiplex PCR reads. Among under 35,000 distinct CDR3 sequences, 25% to 30% were seen once, and the ten largest hold 3% to 4.5%. Bulk tumor genomic DNA, roughly 600 ng per sample, was the template. Each primary tumor yielded several biopsies, collected far apart from one another at surgery. Before undergoing curative surgery, patients had newly diagnosed non-small cell lung cancer that was untreated. Everyone who gave samples had just been diagnosed with non-small cell lung cancer and was having surgery with curative intent. To note about this clonotype: The antigen is undetermined.

This clonotype was obtained from a man aged 35 to 55 with non-small cell lung cancer. Sequencing input: lung tumor tissue.

As DNA, the CDR3 is TGTGCCAGCAGCTTGGAGGCTAGCGGGAGGAATACGCAGTATTTT. It codes for CASSLEASGRNTQYF. The genes are TRBV11-2 and TRBJ2-3; 11 bases agree with TRBD2. Germline V gene data show CDR1 as SGHAT and CDR2 as FQNNGV. V dropped 3 bases and J dropped 7; count of bases not matched to a gene: 6. CDR3 size: 15 residues.